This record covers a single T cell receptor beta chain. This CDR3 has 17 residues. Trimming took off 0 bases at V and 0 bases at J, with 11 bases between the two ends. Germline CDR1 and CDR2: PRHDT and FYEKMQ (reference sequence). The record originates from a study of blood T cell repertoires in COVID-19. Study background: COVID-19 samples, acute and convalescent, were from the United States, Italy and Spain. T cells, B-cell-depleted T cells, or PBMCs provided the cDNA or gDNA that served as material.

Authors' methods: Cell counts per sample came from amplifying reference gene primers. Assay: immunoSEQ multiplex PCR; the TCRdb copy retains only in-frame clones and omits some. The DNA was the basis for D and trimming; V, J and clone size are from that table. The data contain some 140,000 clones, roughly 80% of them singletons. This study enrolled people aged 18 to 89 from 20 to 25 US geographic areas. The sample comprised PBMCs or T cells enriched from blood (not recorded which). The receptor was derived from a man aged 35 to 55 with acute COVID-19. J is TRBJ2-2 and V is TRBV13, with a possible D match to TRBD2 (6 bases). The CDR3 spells CASSLGMAGTNTGELFF. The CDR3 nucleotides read TGTGCCAGCAGCTTAGGGATGGCGGGGACGAACACCGGGGAGCTGTTTTTT.